The 25 T cell receptor beta chains below were found in one sample sequenced in a study of cytomegalovirus exposure and HLA in healthy donors. Libraries were prepared by immunoSEQ multiplex PCR; TCRdb keeps only in-frame clonotypes and omits some of them. Of around 200,000 clones listed, about 80% are singletons. Sequencing was performed on PBMCs. The origin of the receptors is a woman aged 18-29 years in good health and CMV-seropositive.

The table lists this clone with a count of one. The chain employs TRBV5-1 and TRBJ2-7, with D possibly matching TRBD2 (5 bases). The CDR3 covers 13 residues. Trimming shortened V by 5 bases and J by 2 bases, and 11 bases separated the two germline ends. Per germline, CDR1 SGHRS and CDR2 YFSETQ. In DNA form, the CDR3 reads TGCGCCAGCAGACAAGCCGGGACCTACGAGCAGTACTTC. This codes for CASRQAGTYEQYF.

The chain links TRBV9 to TRBJ1-3, with D unresolved. This CDR3 contains 16 residues. Per germline, CDR1 SGDLS and CDR2 YYNGEE. Trimming left V 3 bases short and J 0 bases short, with 13 bases between. The CDR3 DNA reads as TGTGCCAGCAGCGAAGCAGGTTTCAGCTCTGGAAACACCATATATTTT. Encoded protein: CASSEAGFSSGNTIYF.

This clone was counted a single time. The chain uses TRBV5-6 and TRBJ2-2, with D perhaps TRBD2 (5 bases). The CDR3 sequence is 17 residues long. In germline, CDR1 is SGHDT, CDR2 YYEEEE. The germline V and J ends were trimmed by 0 bases and 1 base, with 13 bases remaining between them. The CDR3 DNA reads TGTGCCAGCAGCTTGGGGGAGCTAAGGTTGAACACCGGGGAGCTGTTTTTT. Translation: CASSLGELRLNTGELFF.

The chain joins TRBV5-1 to TRBJ1-1; D is perhaps TRBD1 (5 bases). Trimming removed 2 bases at V and 3 bases at J, with 20 bases between. Germline V gene sequence: CDR1 SGHRS, CDR2 YFSETQ. This CDR3 is built from 17 residues. Here the CDR3 reads CASSFDGGRYRDTEAFF. The DNA for the CDR3 is TGCGCCAGCAGCTTTGACGGGGGGAGATATAGGGACACTGAAGCTTTCTTT.

This chain links TRBV7-9 with TRBJ2-1, with D possibly matching TRBD2 (7 bases). V was clipped by 5 bases and J by 4 bases, with 21 bases between them. From germline, CDR1 is SEHNR and CDR2 FQNEAQ (reference sequence). The CDR3 spans 17 residues. The CDR3 nucleotides read TGTGCCAGCAGCCCAGGGGTTCTAGCGGTTCGTTACAATGAGCAGTTCTTC. Amino acids: CASSPGVLAVRYNEQFF. The full variable domain, with the rest looked up from reference TRBV7-9 and TRBJ2-1, is DTGVSQNPRHKITKRGQNVTFRCDPISEHNRLYWYRQTLGQGPEFLTYFQNEAQLEKSRLLSDRFSAERPKGSFSTLEIQRTEQGDSAMYLCASSPGVLAVRYNEQFFGPGTRLTVL.

This clone came up a few times. The genes are TRBV2 and TRBJ1-6; no firm D call. Trimming removed 4 bases from V and 4 bases from J, with 8 bases in between. The CDR3 runs 14 residues. Germline CDR1 SNHLY, CDR2 FYNNEI. Written as DNA, the CDR3 is TGTGCCAGCAGTGGGCGGGATTATAATTCACCCCTCCACTTT. Translating it yields CASSGRDYNSPLHF.

This chain links TRBV7-7 with TRBJ2-3; a possible D gene is TRBD1 (5 bases). Germline V gene lookup returns CDR1 SSHAT and CDR2 FNYEAQ (reference sequence). The CDR3 runs 13 residues. Trimming shortened V by 5 bases and J by 2 bases, and 8 bases separated the two germline ends. CDR3 nucleotide sequence: TGTGCCAGCAGCCCGACAGTCACAGATACGCAGTATTTT. Protein sequence: CASSPTVTDTQYF.

This sequence joins TRBV19 and TRBJ1-2; a possible D gene is TRBD1 (6 bases). Looked up from germline, CDR1 is LNHDA and CDR2 is SQIVND (reference sequence). The CDR3 is made up of 13 amino acids. V lost 8 bases and J lost 3, with 13 bases in between. Here the CDR3 DNA reads TGTGCCAGTGCGTGGACAGAGGACTATGGCTACACCTTC. It is translated as CASAWTEDYGYTF.

The genes are TRBV7-2 and TRBJ1-2; no clear D. Germline loops: CDR1 SGHTA, CDR2 FQGNSA. V was pared by 5 bases and J by 4 bases, with 11 bases between. This CDR3 has 13 residues. The CDR3 DNA reads as TGTGCCAGCAGCCTTAGACTGAGCTATGGCTACACCTTC. Protein sequence: CASSLRLSYGYTF.

This chain uses TRBV19 with TRBJ2-7, with 7 bases identical to TRBD1. The CDR3 loop spans 14 amino acids. Trimming took 5 bases from V and 2 from J; bases not matched to a gene: 6. Germline CDR1 LNHDA, CDR2 SQIVND (reference sequence). This CDR3 is CASSVSTGTYEQYF. The DNA of the CDR3 is TGTGCCAGTAGTGTTTCGACAGGGACCTACGAGCAGTACTTC.

This chain uses TRBV19 with TRBJ2-1; 7 bases map to TRBD1. There are 13 residues in the CDR3. Germline assignment: CDR1 LNHDA and CDR2 SQIVND (reference sequence). The V gene end was trimmed by 6 bases and the J gene end by 7 bases; junction bases not matched to a gene: 6. CDR3 protein: CASRTGSQNEQFF. The CDR3 DNA sequence: TGTGCCAGTAGGACAGGGTCTCAGAATGAGCAGTTCTTC.

In this sample, this clone turned up a few times. This CDR3 is CASRPTGGSNQPQHF. CDR3 coding DNA: TGCGCCAGCAGACCGACAGGGGGAAGCAATCAGCCCCAGCATTTT. J is TRBJ1-5 and V is TRBV5-1, with 9 bases that match TRBD1. The CDR3 contains 15 residues. CDR1 is SGHRS, CDR2 YFSETQ, per germline. Trimming removed 5 bases from V and 1 base from J; junction bases left unmatched: 4.

The chain links TRBV1 to TRBJ1-3. TRBV1 is deemed a pseudogene. The CDR3 length is 16 residues. CDR3 in DNA: TGCACCAGCAGCCAAGATTGGGAGGAACTCGGAAACACCATATATTTT. Translation gives CTSSQDWEELGNTIYF.

The CDR3 sequence is CASTLSVLSGGTDTQYF. In DNA form, the CDR3 reads TGTGCCAGCACCCTTTCCGTTCTATCGGGGGGCACAGATACGCAGTATTTT. The genes are TRBV27 and TRBJ2-3; possibly TRBD2 for D (6 bases). Trimming shortened V by 7 bases and J by 1 base, and 21 bases separated the two germline ends. Per the germline V gene, CDR1 is MNHEY and CDR2 is SMNVEV (reference sequence). The CDR3 contains 17 residues.

This rearrangement joins TRBV5-1 to TRBJ1-2; D is unclear. The CDR3 is 13 residues long. V dropped 4 bases and J dropped 4 bases, with 11 bases sitting between them. In germline, CDR1 is SGHRS, CDR2 YFSETQ. CDR3 sequence reads: CASSPVIGYGYTF. CDR3 DNA: TGCGCCAGCAGCCCGGTTATTGGCTATGGCTACACCTTC.

The chain couples TRBV25-1 to TRBJ2-1; TRBD2 agrees at 7 bases. CDR3 length equals 15 residues. Germline CDR1 is MGHDK and CDR2 is SYGVNS. After removal of 8 bases from V and 0 bases from J, the junction contained 7 bases not matched to a gene. CDR3 nucleotide sequence: TGTGCCAGCTTCGGGCGGGGGAGCTCCTACAATGAGCAGTTCTTC. Amino acid sequence: CASFGRGSSYNEQFF.

This clone was seen at least ten times. The chain is built from TRBV11-3 and TRBJ1-5; no definite D call. Germline V gene data show CDR1 as SGHNT and CDR2 as YENEEA. V was clipped by 6 bases and J by 3 bases, with 12 bases between them. The CDR3 is made up of 14 amino acids. The CDR3 protein is CASRFEENNQPQHF. DNA for the CDR3: TGTGCCAGCAGGTTCGAGGAAAACAATCAGCCCCAGCATTTT.

The chain couples TRBV6-5 to TRBJ1-2; a possible D gene is TRBD1 (5 bases). Looked up from germline, CDR1 is MNHEY and CDR2 is SVGAGI. This CDR3 region has 13 residues. V was shortened by 7 bases and J by 3 bases, with 12 bases between the two germline ends. CDR3 bases: TGTGCCAGCACCCCCCGGGGGGACTATGGCTACACCTTC. Amino acids: CASTPRGDYGYTF.

The chain combines TRBV19 with TRBJ1-1, with a weak D call TRBD1 (6 bases). V was trimmed by 8 bases and J by 9 bases, leaving 16 bases between them. Germline V CDR1 and CDR2: LNHDA, SQIVND (reference sequence). The CDR3 length is 12 residues. This CDR3 reads CASLDSTLKAFF. In DNA form, the CDR3 reads TGTGCCAGTTTGGACAGCACTCTAAAAGCTTTCTTT.

V gene TRBV2 combines with J gene TRBJ1-1; no clear D gene. This CDR3 is built from 19 residues. The germline CDR1 and CDR2 sequences are SNHLY and FYNNEI. V dropped 5 bases and J dropped 5 bases, with 30 bases sitting between them. The CDR3 nucleotides read TGTGCCAGCAGTATTGAGGAGGAAGCGATTCCGGTTTCCCGAACTGAAGCTTTCTTT. This gives the protein CASSIEEEAIPVSRTEAFF.

The chain links TRBV11-2 to TRBJ2-7; 7 bases are a match to TRBD2. J gave up 11 bases and V 6 bases, and 7 bases lay outside the gene matches. The CDR3 is 11 residues long. CDR1 and CDR2 from the germline V gene are SGHAT and FQNNGV. The chain's CDR3 is CASSSGPGKYF. The CDR3 DNA follows: TGTGCCAGCAGTAGCGGGCCAGGCAAGTACTTC.

The chain recombines TRBV10-1 with TRBJ1-4; D remains unclear. The CDR3 loop spans 15 amino acids. Trimming removed 8 bases at V and 8 bases at J, with 21 bases between. The germline V gene encodes CDR1 WNHNN and CDR2 SYGVQD (reference sequence). The CDR3 protein is CASCPVDVRREKLFF. In DNA, the CDR3 is TGCGCCAGCTGCCCGGTGGACGTGAGGAGGGAAAAACTGTTTTTT.

The chain links TRBV6-1 to TRBJ1-2, with D unclear. V lost 2 bases to trimming and J lost 4 bases, with 8 bases between them. The CDR3 length is 13 residues. Germline V lookup: CDR1 MNHNS, CDR2 SASEGT. Here the CDR3 DNA reads TGTGCCAGCAGTGAATTGTACAGCTATGGCTACACCTTC. This translates into CASSELYSYGYTF.

The chain joins TRBV6-5 to TRBJ1-5; the D gene is possibly TRBD1 (6 bases). V dropped 4 bases and J dropped 5 bases, with 9 bases sitting between them. The CDR3 runs 13 residues. Germline loops: CDR1 MNHEY, CDR2 SVGAGI. CDR3 residues: CASSSRGYQPQHF. The CDR3 region has the DNA TGTGCCAGCAGTTCTAGGGGGTATCAGCCCCAGCATTTT.

This chain uses TRBV5-1 with TRBJ2-3, with TRBD2 matching 8 bases. Germline lookup yields CDR1 SGHRS and CDR2 YFSETQ. The CDR3 covers 16 residues. The V segment lost 3 bases and the J segment 6 bases; nucleotides outside the gene matches: 12. CDR3 sequence (DNA): TGCGCCAGCAGCTGGCGAGCTAGCGGGCCTGGGGATACGCAGTATTTT. Translation gives CASSWRASGPGDTQYF.